Sequencing of this TCR beta chain was carried out in a study of cytomegalovirus exposure and HLA in healthy donors. The CDR3 is 13 amino acids. The V end was cut by 4 bases, the J end by 3 bases, with 9 bases between. Germline V gives CDR1 SEHNR, CDR2 FQNEAQ (reference sequence). Vbeta (60) and Jbeta (13) primers were used in the PCR. Produced via immunoSEQ multiplex PCR; TCRdb's table is partial and in-frame only. The repertoire holds about 150,000 clones, with 80% as singletons. Material for sequencing was PBMCs. The chain links TRBV7-9 to TRBJ1-1, with D tentatively TRBD1 (5 bases). The sequence was collected from a woman between 50 and 59 years old in good health and CMV-seropositive. CDR3 amino acids: CASSSGRDTEAFF. The CDR3, as DNA: TGTGCCAGCAGCTCTGGCAGGGACACTGAAGCTTTCTTT.